This T cell receptor (beta chain) is from a study of blood T cell repertoires in COVID-19 (dated by TCRdb to 2019 to 2021). A note on the overall study: Samples from collaborators originated in the United States, Italy and Spain and spanned both the acute and convalescent phases of COVID-19. A de-identified subject ID, COVID-19 status, age in years and sex were almost always included in the sample metadata. Samples came from the ongoing ImmuneRACE study (first 160 participants) plus 1,254 subjects from 6 global collaborators. The prospective study material was composed of cDNA or gDNA derived from T cells, B-cell-depleted T cells, or PBMCs. The repertoires were released in a freely available public database meant as a resource for research on the immune response to SARS-CoV-2. Where available, HLA class I and class II types were obtained from metadata supplied by the sample provider rather than from assay-based typing. Deeply sampled blood TCRbeta repertoires from subjects exposed to, actively infected with, or recovered from COVID-19 were included in the dataset.

The CDR3 runs 14 amino acids, cysteine and phenylalanine included. Only CDR3 DNA is held: 42 bases, read in frame from base 1. CDR1 and CDR2 are drawn from the germline V gene (reference sequence): LGHDT, YNNKEL. Clipping removes 4 bases from V and 0 bases from J, with 2 as the unmatched junction base count. The study at large found these results: The amount of clinical and demographic metadata varied by source and participant and was provided uncurated.

TCRbeta CDR3 regions were amplified from genomic DNA using the immunoSEQ Assay, a bias-controlled multiplex PCR. For the original study's pipeline: The number of nucleated cells in each sample was estimated by amplification of reference gene primers within the assay. To quantify the absolute abundance of each unique TCRbeta CDR3 rearrangement, sequence reads were collapsed and filtered. Productive Simpson clonality was computed per sample as the square root of Simpson's diversity index over productive rearrangements. Held by TCRdb, this immuneACCESS table contains in-frame sequences only and omits some clones. Under half of the omission traces to an unresolved V gene where checked; the cause of the rest is unknown. D and trimming were read from the DNA, whereas the V and J calls and clone size are those reported in that table. The sample table contains roughly 90,000 clones; only one count was recorded for around four fifths of them. 30% to 35% of the sample is taken by the ten largest.

Notes on this clone: Its recognized antigen is unknown. Base quality data are lacking; no much larger clone is found one base away.

The collaborating institutions used their own protocols to collect whole blood in K2EDTA tubes. For TCRbeta analysis, collaborators shipped samples as frozen whole blood, isolated PBMCs, or DNA extracted from either of those sample types. What was sequenced was peripheral blood. The TCR was taken from a woman of 80 years or more with active or convalescent COVID-19. Here the chain combines TRBV3-1 (or the pseudogene TRBV3-2) and TRBJ2-7, and 8 junctional nucleotides match TRBD2. The CDR3 loop reads CASSRLANSYEQYF. The sequenced DNA: TGTGCCAGCAGCCGACTAGCGAACTCCTACGAGCAGTACTTC.